This entry describes one T cell receptor beta chain. The study recruited people aged about 18 to 90 years across approximately 24 US areas. Clinical histories supplied by participants themselves formed the basis of cohort assignment. The data originate from a study of blood T cell repertoires in COVID-19. Across the whole study: T cells, B-cell-depleted T cells, or PBMCs supplied cDNA or gDNA.

The CDR3 length is 15 residues. V was clipped by 0 bases and J by 7 bases, with 14 bases between them. The germline CDR1 and CDR2 sequences are SGHDT and YYEEEE. As processed by the authors: By means of reference gene primer amplification, nucleated cell counts were estimated. TCRdb's copy holds only in-frame clones and misses some; the assay was immunoSEQ multiplex PCR. V, J and clone size were drawn from that table, and D and trimming were deduced from the DNA. The sample consists of about 320,000 clones, 85% to 95% of them appearing once. The sequenced material came from PBMCs or T cells enriched from blood (not recorded which). The receptor was derived from a woman aged 25 to 39 who had been exposed to COVID-19. This chain connects TRBV5-6 to TRBJ1-5; D ambiguous. CDR3 sequence reads: CASSLAGKAGQPQHF. The CDR3 DNA reads as TGTGCCAGCAGCTTGGCGGGGAAGGCGGGGCAGCCCCAGCATTTT.